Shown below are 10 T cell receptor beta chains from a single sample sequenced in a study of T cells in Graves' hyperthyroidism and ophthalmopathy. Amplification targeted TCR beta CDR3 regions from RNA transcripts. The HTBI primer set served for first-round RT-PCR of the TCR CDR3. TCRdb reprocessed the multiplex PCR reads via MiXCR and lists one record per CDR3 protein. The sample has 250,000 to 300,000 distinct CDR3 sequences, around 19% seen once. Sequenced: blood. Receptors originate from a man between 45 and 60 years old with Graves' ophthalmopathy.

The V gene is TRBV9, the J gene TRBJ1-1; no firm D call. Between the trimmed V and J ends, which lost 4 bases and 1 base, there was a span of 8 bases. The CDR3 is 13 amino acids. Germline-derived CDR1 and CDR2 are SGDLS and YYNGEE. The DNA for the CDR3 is TGTGCCAGCAGCTCCAGCCCGAACACTGAAGCTTTCTTT. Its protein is CASSSSPNTEAFF. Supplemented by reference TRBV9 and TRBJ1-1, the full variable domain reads DSGVTQTPKHLITATGQRVTLRCSPRSGDLSVYWYQQSLDQGLQFLIQYYNGEERAKGNILERFSAQQFPDLHSELNLSSLELGDSALYFCASSSSPNTEAFFGQGTRLTVV.

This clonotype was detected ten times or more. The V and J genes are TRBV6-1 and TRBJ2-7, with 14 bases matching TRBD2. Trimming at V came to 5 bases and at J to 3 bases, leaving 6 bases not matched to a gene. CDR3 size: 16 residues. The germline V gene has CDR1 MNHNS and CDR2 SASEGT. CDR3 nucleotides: TGTGCCAGCAGTACAGGGACTAGCGGGAGTCACTACGAGCAGTACTTC. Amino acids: CASSTGTSGSHYEQYF.

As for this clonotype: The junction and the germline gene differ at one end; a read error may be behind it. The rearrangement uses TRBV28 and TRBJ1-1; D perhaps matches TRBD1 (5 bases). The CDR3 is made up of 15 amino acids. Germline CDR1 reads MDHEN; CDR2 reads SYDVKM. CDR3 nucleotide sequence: TGTGCCAGCAGTTTCCGGCAGGGACGAAACACTGAGGCTTTCTTT. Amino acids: CASSFRQGRNTEAFF.

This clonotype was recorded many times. As DNA, the CDR3 is TGTGCCAGCAGATTTACAGGGGGACCCCCCTACGAGCAGTACTTC. It yields the protein CASRFTGGPPYEQYF. The J gene is TRBJ2-7, the V gene TRBV5-6; 8 positions agree with TRBD1. Trimming removed 5 bases from V and 2 bases from J; junction bases left unmatched: 9. The CDR3 covers 15 residues. CDR1 SGHDT and CDR2 YYEEEE come from the germline V gene. Full variable domain (remainder filled in from reference TRBV5-6 and TRBJ2-7): DAGVTQSPTHLIKTRGQQVTLRCSPKSGHDTVSWYQQALGQGPQFIFQYYEEEERQRGNFPDRFSGHQFPNYSSELNVNALLLGDSALYLCASRFTGGPPYEQYFGPGTRLTVT.

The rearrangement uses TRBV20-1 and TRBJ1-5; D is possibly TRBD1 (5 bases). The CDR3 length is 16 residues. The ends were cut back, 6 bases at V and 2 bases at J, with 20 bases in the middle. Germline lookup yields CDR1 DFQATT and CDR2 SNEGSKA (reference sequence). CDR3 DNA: TGCAGTGCCTCCGCCGGGACCTTGGGAGGCAATCAGCCCCAGCATTTT. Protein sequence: CSASAGTLGGNQPQHF.

CDR3 in amino acids: CASSRGGQGGDTQYF. CDR3 DNA: TGTGCCAGCAGTCGGGGGGGACAGGGAGGGGATACGCAGTATTTT. The gene calls are TRBV6-1 and TRBJ2-3; tentative D call: TRBD1 (9 bases). The CDR3 extends over 15 amino acids. The V end was cut by 5 bases, the J end by 6 bases, with 18 bases between. From germline, CDR1 is MNHNS and CDR2 SASEGT.

DNA for the CDR3: TGTGCCAGCAGTTTACTCACTCCCGGACCCGCGGCCGGGGAGCTGTTTTTT. Residues: CASSLLTPGPAAGELFF. The chain is built from TRBV27 and TRBJ2-2; no reliable D call. The germline V gene encodes CDR1 MNHEY and CDR2 SMNVEV (reference sequence). The CDR3 runs 17 residues. V was pared by 2 bases and J by 6 bases, with 19 bases between.

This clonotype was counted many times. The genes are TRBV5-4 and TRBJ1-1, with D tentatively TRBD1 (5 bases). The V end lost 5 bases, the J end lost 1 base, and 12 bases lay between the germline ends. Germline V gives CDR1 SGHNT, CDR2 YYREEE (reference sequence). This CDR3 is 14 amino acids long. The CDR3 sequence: CASRTATGNTEAFF. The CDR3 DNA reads TGTGCCAGCAGAACTGCTACAGGGAACACTGAAGCTTTCTTT.

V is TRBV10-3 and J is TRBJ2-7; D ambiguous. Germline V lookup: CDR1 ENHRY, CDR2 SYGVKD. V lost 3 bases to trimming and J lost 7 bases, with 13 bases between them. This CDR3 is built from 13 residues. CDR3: CAISEGIGVEQYF. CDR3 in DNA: TGTGCCATCAGTGAAGGGATCGGTGTGGAGCAGTACTTC.

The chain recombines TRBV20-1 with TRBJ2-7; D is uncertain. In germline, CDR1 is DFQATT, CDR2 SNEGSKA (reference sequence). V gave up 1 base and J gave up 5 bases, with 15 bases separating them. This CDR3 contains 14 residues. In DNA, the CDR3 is TGCAGTGCTAGAGCCCCCCCCCCTAAGGACGAGCAGTACTTC. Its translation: CSARAPPPKDEQYF.